The clone carrying this T cell receptor beta chain was detected only a few times. Its antigen remains unknown. The CDR3 sequence is 13 residues long. V was pared by 2 bases and J by 5 bases, with 3 bases of the junction left unmatched. Looked up from germline, CDR1 is GTSNPN and CDR2 is SVGIG (reference sequence). In the authors' methods: CDR3 was compared across clinicopathological groups, and the resulting differences were used to build a distant-metastasis classifier for papillary thyroid cancer. TCRdb used MiXCR to call clones anew from the PCR reads. V and J calls and clone size were set by TCRdb, not the authors. The sample lists fewer than 40,000 clones, roughly a third occurring once. The entire patient cohort was treatment-naive prior to thyroid surgery. This sample stems from a study of metastatic and nonmetastatic thyroid tumors. Overall study: The authors compared repertoires across blood and tumor or nodule tissue from malignant and benign thyroid patients.

Study-wide findings and caveats: Reported TCR beta diversity, measured in blood and tumor, was significantly higher for malignant thyroid tumors than for benign nodules.

Sequences were obtained from tumor tissue. The genes are TRBV30 and TRBJ2-7; 10 bases agree with TRBD2. This TCR was recovered from a female donor with papillary thyroid cancer or a benign thyroid nodule (not recorded which). Some clones in this sample may be carry-over from other donors' samples. The CDR3 DNA follows: TGTGCCTGGAGTATAGGGACTAGCGACGAGCAGTACTTC. Its translation is CAWSIGTSDEQYF.